This T cell receptor beta chain was profiled in a study of CD8+ T cells in alopecia areata. General study points: Normal skin's resident alphabeta T cells are sequenced alongside lesional scalp T cells.

From germline, CDR1 is ENHRY and CDR2 SYGVKD. CDR3 length: 14 residues. The ends were cut back, 5 bases at V and 0 bases at J, with 7 bases in the middle. It was cDNA, reverse transcribed from extracted RNA, that served as the sequencing template. Generated by immunoSEQ multiplex PCR, the TCRdb table keeps only in-frame clones and is missing some. This sample has fewer than 250,000 clones, with 60% found just once. Described treatment: oral pan-JAK inhibitor, 5-10 mg twice daily. Researchers gathered lesional scalp punch biopsies and peripheral blood from patients with alopecia areata. This clone was detected a few times. Its antigen remains unknown.

The rearrangement uses TRBV10-3 and TRBJ2-2; unclear D gene. The starting material was CD4+ T cells sorted from blood, obtained at week 24, from a patient treated with tofacitinib. The receptor was derived from a human donor with alopecia areata. CDR3 DNA: TGTGCCATCAGTAAGAATTCGAACACCGGGGAGCTGTTTTTT. Its translation: CAISKNSNTGELFF.